The source of this T cell receptor beta chain is a study of blood T cell repertoires in COVID-19. Study-wide context: Sources were T cells, B-cell-depleted T cells, or PBMCs; the material itself was cDNA or gDNA.

The germline gives CDR1 SEHNR, CDR2 FQNEAQ (reference sequence). The CDR3 spans 15 residues. Losses at the gene ends were 4 bases for V and 2 bases for J; bases not matched to a gene: 6. The participants were between roughly 18 and 89 years old and came from some 25 US areas. Participants' own reports of clinical history determined their cohort assignment. Authors' data handling: Using reference gene primer amplification, nucleated cell counts were estimated. Libraries were prepared by immunoSEQ multiplex PCR; TCRdb keeps only in-frame clonotypes and omits some of them. That table is the source of V, J and clone size, and D and trimming were worked out from the DNA. This table holds some 250,000 clones, 70% to 90% found once.

The chain couples TRBV7-9 to TRBJ2-7, with TRBD1 identical over 9 bases. The sequence was obtained from a woman in her forties or fifties who had recovered from COVID-19. Specimen: PBMCs or T cells enriched from blood (not recorded which). The CDR3 loop reads CASSSRTGAPYEQYF. Written as DNA, the CDR3 is TGTGCCAGCAGCTCGCGGACAGGGGCCCCCTACGAGCAGTACTTC.